This T cell receptor (beta chain) stems from a study of glioma-infiltrating T cells (dated by TCRdb to about 2016). Some background on the complete study: The study sequenced TCR alpha- and beta-chain repertoires from glioma tissue, from non-neoplastic brain tissue and from matched peripheral blood mononuclear cells. To gauge divergence between tissue and blood T-cell populations, every tissue-infiltrating repertoire was compared against the peripheral blood repertoire from the same patient. The paired cohort was made up of three low-grade glioma patients, several primary glioblastoma patients and three non-glioma patients who contributed non-neoplastic brain tissue.

Worth noting for this clonotype: No antigen is known for it. This may come from a read error, since a much larger clone is one base off.

The full study reports these points: Group comparisons rested on small numbers: three non-neoplastic, three low-grade glioma and about 8 glioblastoma patients. VJ-independent divergence between tissue and blood was lower than expected in non-neoplastic patients but higher than expected in all gliomas, particularly low-grade gliomas. Only a very small number of CDR3 sequences turned up in both tissue and blood, a result put down to high CDR3 diversity combined with limited sampling.

The iRepertoire nested amplicon-rescue multiplex PCR (arm-PCR) platform was used to amplify TCR alpha and beta CDR3 regions from RNA. The input for one-step reverse transcription and amplification was about 100-450 ng of tissue mRNA or PBMC total RNA. Following bead purification, Illumina adapters were added by a secondary multiplex PCR, and libraries between 200 and 400 bp were gel-purified. Internal 6-nucleotide barcodes were carried by the libraries and were used for demultiplexing. Libraries were sequenced on an Illumina MiSeq with 2x220 or 2x250 nucleotide paired-end reads. From the authors' description of their analysis: Paired reads were merged with FLASH 1.2.11 and aligned to the GRCh37 human genome with BWA-MEM before extracting TRA and TRB reads. For V and J assignment, an IMGT-derived reference of cassette sequences and CDR3 motifs that included pseudogenes was used. Reads were translated in three frames, and productive CDR3s were defined as those with a C...FGXG motif and no stop codons. Clonotypes were defined as unique combinations of V-J cassette pair and CDR3 amino acid sequence. Reads were filtered by Hamming distance, thresholded by each sample's sequence error rate in mapped regions. Using fastp trimming at Q25 and MiXCR clonotype assembly, TCRdb reanalyzed the public sequencing data and kept in-frame beta chains. CDR3 protein duplicates are merged, each entry listing the most common genes and DNA. The V and J calls here are based on TCRdb, not the publication. Present in this sample are around 190,000 distinct CDR3 sequences, 43% of which were seen just once. The ten most abundant clones make up around 5.3% of the sample.

From the cysteine up to the phenylalanine, the CDR3 has a length of 14 residues. CDR3 DNA only is kept here, 42 bases in frame from base 1. The germline V gene gives CDR1 as SGHTA and CDR2 as FQGNSA. Trimming removed 6 bases from V and 5 bases from J; the gene matches leave 7 bases unexplained. Specimen: glioma tissue, nonneoplastic brain tissue, or PBMCs (not recorded which). This clonotype originated in a human donor with low-grade glioma or glioblastoma, undergoing nonglioma brain surgery, or in good health (not recorded which). The sequence links TRBV7-2 to TRBJ2-1, and 7 junctional nucleotides match TRBD1. DNA sequence: TGTGCCAGCAGTCACGGGACAGTAAACAATGAGCAGTTCTTC. Its translation reads: CASSHGTVNNEQFF.